Below are 7 T cell receptor beta chains sequenced from a single sample in a study of T cell responses to AZD1222 COVID-19 vaccine. Clones were read by immunoSEQ multiplex PCR, and TCRdb kept only the in-frame ones, dropping some. Of over 120,000 clones in the sample, around 90% are singletons; the top ten hold more than 3%. The sequencing here drew on peripheral blood, taken on day 0 of AZD1222 vaccination. These receptors all come from an adult in good health.

The chain combines TRBV9 with TRBJ2-3; D possibly corresponds to TRBD2 (6 bases). V was cut by 0 bases and J by 1 base, with 9 bases left in between. The CDR3 runs to 15 residues. Germline V gene data show CDR1 as SGDLS and CDR2 as YYNGEE. As DNA, the CDR3 is TGTGCCAGCAGCGTAGTTCCTAGCGGCACAGATACGCAGTATTTT. As protein: CASSVVPSGTDTQYF. Based on the CDR3 plus reference TRBV9 and TRBJ2-3, the full variable domain is DSGVTQTPKHLITATGQRVTLRCSPRSGDLSVYWYQQSLDQGLQFLIQYYNGEERAKGNILERFSAQQFPDLHSELNLSSLELGDSALYFCASSVVPSGTDTQYFGPGTRLTVL.

J is TRBJ1-1 and V is TRBV19; 7 bases are a match to TRBD1. The V segment lost 6 bases and the J segment 10 bases; nucleotides outside the gene matches: 23. The germline V gene has CDR1 LNHDA and CDR2 SQIVND (reference sequence). The CDR3 is made up of 17 amino acids. The CDR3 sequence: CASSIYRTGTEGSVAFF. The CDR3 coding sequence is TGTGCCAGTAGCATATACCGTACCGGGACAGAAGGATCCGTAGCTTTCTTT.

The gene calls are TRBV15 and TRBJ1-2, with D perhaps TRBD1 (6 bases). The CDR3 loop spans 16 amino acids. Germline loops: CDR1 LNHNV, CDR2 YYDKDF (reference sequence). Trimming cost V 0 bases and J 2 bases, with 13 bases left between them. The CDR3 DNA sequence: TGTGCCACCAGCAGAGAGTTGGGGGGCTTAAACTATGGCTACACCTTC. Translated, it gives CATSRELGGLNYGYTF.

This sequence joins TRBV6-5 and TRBJ2-7, with 7 positions matching TRBD1. V lost 8 bases, J lost 3 bases, and 7 bases stayed unmatched. The CDR3 has 13 amino acids. Germline loops: CDR1 MNHEY, CDR2 SVGAGI. The CDR3 DNA sequence: TGTGCCAGCCGTCAACAGGGGAGCTACGAGCAGTACTTC. Translating gives CASRQQGSYEQYF.

The CDR3 DNA reads as TGTGCCAGCCAAGGACAGGGCAATCAGCCCCAGCATTTT. Translated, it gives CASQGQGNQPQHF. This rearrangement joins TRBV25-1 to TRBJ1-5; 7 bases align to TRBD1. Germline V gene sequence: CDR1 MGHDK, CDR2 SYGVNS. Germline trimming cut 8 bases from V and 2 bases from J; bases unmatched to any gene: 3. The CDR3 has 13 amino acids.

This chain joins TRBV6-5 and TRBJ1-1; a possible D gene is TRBD1 (5 bases). The V and J ends lost 7 bases and 1 base respectively, with 16 bases between them. Looked up from germline, CDR1 is MNHEY and CDR2 is SVGAGI. The CDR3 is made up of 15 amino acids. CDR3 amino acids: CASTQNRRPNTEAFF. In nucleotides, the CDR3 is TGTGCCAGCACCCAAAACAGGAGACCGAACACTGAAGCTTTCTTT.

J is TRBJ1-3 and V is TRBV28; no clear D gene. This CDR3 has 13 amino acids. The germline V and J ends were trimmed by 8 bases and 0 bases, with 8 bases remaining between them. Germline V lookup: CDR1 MDHEN, CDR2 SYDVKM. CDR3 bases: TGTGCCAGCGGGCAACACTCTGGAAACACCATATATTTT. The encoded protein is CASGQHSGNTIYF.